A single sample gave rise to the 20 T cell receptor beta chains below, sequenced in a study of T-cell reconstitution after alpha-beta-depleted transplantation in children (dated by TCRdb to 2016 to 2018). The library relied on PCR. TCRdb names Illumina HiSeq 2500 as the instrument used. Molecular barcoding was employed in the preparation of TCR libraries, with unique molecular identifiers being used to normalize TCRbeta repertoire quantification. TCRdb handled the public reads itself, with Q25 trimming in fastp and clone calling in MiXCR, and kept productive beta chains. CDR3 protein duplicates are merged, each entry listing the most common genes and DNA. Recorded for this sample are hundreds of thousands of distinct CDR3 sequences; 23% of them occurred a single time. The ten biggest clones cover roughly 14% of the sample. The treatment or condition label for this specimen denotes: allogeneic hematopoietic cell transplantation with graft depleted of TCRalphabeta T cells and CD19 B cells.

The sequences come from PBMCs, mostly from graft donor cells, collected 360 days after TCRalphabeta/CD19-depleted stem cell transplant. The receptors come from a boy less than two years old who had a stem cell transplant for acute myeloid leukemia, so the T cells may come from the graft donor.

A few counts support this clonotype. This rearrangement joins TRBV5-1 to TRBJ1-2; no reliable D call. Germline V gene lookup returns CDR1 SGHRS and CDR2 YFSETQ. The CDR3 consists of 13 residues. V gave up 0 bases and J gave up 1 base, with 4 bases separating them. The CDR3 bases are TGCGCCAGCAGCTTGGTTGATAACTATGGCTACACCTTC. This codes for CASSLVDNYGYTF.

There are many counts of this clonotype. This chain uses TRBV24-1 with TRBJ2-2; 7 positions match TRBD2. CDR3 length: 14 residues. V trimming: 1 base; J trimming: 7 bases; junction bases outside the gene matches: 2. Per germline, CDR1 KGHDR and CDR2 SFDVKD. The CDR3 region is CATSDFREVGELFF. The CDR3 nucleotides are TGTGCCACCAGTGATTTCCGGGAGGTCGGGGAGCTGTTTTTT.

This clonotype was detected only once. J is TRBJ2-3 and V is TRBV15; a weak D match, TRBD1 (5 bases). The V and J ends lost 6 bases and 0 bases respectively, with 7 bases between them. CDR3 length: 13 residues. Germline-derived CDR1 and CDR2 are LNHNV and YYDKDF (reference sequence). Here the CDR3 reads CATRGPSTDTQYF. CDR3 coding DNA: TGTGCCACCAGGGGGCCTAGCACAGATACGCAGTATTTT.

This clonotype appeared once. The CDR3 DNA is TGTGCCAGCAGTTTATTGAGCGGAGGGACTGAAGCTTTCTTT. This gives the protein CASSLLSGGTEAFF. The chain couples TRBV27 to TRBJ1-1; D remains ambiguous. V was trimmed by 1 base and J by 5 bases, leaving 11 bases between them. The CDR3 covers 14 residues. Germline V CDR1 and CDR2: MNHEY, SMNVEV (reference sequence).

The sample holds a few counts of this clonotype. The CDR3 DNA follows: TGCAGTGCTAGAGATCCCAAAGGGGCCGTGAACACTGAAGCTTTCTTT. Its protein product is CSARDPKGAVNTEAFF. The chain links TRBV20-1 to TRBJ1-1; a weak D match, TRBD1 (5 bases). CDR1 and CDR2 from the germline V gene are DFQATT and SNEGSKA (reference sequence). The ends were cut back, 0 bases at V and 0 bases at J, with 14 bases in the middle. The CDR3 runs to 16 residues.

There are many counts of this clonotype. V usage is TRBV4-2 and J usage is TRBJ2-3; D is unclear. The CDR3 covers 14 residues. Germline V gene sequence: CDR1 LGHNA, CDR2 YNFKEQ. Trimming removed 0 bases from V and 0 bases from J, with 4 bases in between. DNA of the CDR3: TGTGCCAGCAGCCAAGACGGAAGCACAGATACGCAGTATTTT. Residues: CASSQDGSTDTQYF.

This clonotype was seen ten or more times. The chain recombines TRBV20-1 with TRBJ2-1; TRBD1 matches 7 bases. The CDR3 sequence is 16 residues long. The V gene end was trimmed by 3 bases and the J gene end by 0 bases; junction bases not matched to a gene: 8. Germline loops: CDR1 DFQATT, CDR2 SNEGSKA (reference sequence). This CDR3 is CSARGTAKSSYNEQFF. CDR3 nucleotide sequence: TGCAGTGCTAGGGGGACAGCGAAGAGCTCCTACAATGAGCAGTTCTTC.

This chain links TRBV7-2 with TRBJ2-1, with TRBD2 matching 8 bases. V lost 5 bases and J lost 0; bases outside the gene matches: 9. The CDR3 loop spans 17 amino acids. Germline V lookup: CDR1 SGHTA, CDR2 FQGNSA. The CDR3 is CASSILLAASSYNEQFF. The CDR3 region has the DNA TGTGCCAGCAGCATATTACTAGCGGCGAGCTCCTACAATGAGCAGTTCTTC.

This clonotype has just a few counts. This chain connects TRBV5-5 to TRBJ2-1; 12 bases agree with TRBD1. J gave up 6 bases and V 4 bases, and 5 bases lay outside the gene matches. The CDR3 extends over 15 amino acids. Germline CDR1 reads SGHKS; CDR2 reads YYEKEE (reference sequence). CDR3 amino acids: CASSRGQGAPNEQFF. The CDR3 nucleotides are TGTGCCAGCAGCCGGGGACAGGGGGCGCCCAATGAGCAGTTCTTC.

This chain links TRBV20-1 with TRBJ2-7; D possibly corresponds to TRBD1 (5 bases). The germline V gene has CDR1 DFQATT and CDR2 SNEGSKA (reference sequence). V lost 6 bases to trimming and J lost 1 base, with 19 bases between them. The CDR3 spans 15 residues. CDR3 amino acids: CSARTTGPTSYEQYF. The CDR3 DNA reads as TGCAGTGCCCGGACAACCGGACCGACTTCCTACGAGCAGTACTTC.

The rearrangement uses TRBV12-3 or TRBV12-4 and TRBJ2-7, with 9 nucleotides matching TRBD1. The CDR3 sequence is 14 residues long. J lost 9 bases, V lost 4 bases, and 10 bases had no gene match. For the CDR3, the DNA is TGTGCCAGCAGTTCTCCGGGACAGGGCCTGCGGCAGTACTTC. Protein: CASSSPGQGLRQYF.

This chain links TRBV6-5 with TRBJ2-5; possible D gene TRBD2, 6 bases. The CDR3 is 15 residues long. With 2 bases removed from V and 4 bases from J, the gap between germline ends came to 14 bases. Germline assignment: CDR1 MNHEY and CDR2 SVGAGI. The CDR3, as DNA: TGTGCCAGCAGTTACGGGATGACTAGTGGAGAGACCCAGTACTTC. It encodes CASSYGMTSGETQYF.

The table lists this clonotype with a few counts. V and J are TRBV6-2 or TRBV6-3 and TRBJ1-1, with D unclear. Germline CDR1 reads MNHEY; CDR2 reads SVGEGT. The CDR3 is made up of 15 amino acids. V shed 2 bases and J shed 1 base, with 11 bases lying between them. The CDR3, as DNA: TGTGCCAGCAGTTACGTATGGCTACAGAACACTGAAGCTTTCTTT. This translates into CASSYVWLQNTEAFF.

CDR3 protein: CATASGGPSTDTQYF. The CDR3, as DNA: TGTGCCACCGCCTCGGGGGGACCTAGCACAGATACGCAGTATTTT. V usage is TRBV12-3 or TRBV12-4 and J usage is TRBJ2-3; 7 nucleotides match TRBD2. The V segment lost 10 bases and the J segment 0 bases; nucleotides outside the gene matches: 10. CDR3 length: 15 amino acids.

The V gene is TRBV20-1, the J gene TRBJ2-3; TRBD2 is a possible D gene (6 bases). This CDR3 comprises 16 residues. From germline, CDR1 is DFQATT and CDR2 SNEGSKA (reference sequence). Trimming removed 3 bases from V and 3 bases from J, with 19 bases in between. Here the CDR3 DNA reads TGCAGTGCTAGTTCGTCGCGGGGCGGTGAGACAGATACGCAGTATTTT. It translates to CSASSSRGGETDTQYF.

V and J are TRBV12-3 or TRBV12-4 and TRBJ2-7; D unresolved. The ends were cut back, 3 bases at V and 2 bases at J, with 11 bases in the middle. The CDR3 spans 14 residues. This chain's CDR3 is CASSLGPPPYEQYV. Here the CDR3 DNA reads TGTGCCAGCAGTTTGGGTCCTCCGCCCTACGAGCAGTACGTC.

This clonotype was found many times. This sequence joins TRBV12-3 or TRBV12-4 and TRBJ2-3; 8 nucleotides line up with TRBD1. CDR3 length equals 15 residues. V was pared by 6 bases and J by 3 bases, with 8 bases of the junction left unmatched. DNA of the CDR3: TGTGCCAGCAGCGGGCCAGGGGGCAAGACAGATACGCAGTATTTT. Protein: CASSGPGGKTDTQYF.

The CDR3 nucleotides read TGTGCCAGCAGCCTCGACAGTAGGCAGCCCCAGCATTTT. Translated, it gives CASSLDSRQPQHF. The chain uses TRBV7-2 and TRBJ1-5; D is possibly TRBD1 (5 bases). Per the germline V gene, CDR1 is SGHTA and CDR2 is FQGNSA. This CDR3 spans 13 amino acids. The V and J ends lost 5 bases and 7 bases respectively, with 12 bases between them.

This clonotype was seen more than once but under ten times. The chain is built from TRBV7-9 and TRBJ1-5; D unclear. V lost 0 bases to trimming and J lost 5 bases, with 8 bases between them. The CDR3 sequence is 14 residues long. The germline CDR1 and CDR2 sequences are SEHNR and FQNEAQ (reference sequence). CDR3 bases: TGTGCCAGCAGCTTAGCAGGGCATGATCAGCCCCAGCATTTT. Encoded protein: CASSLAGHDQPQHF.

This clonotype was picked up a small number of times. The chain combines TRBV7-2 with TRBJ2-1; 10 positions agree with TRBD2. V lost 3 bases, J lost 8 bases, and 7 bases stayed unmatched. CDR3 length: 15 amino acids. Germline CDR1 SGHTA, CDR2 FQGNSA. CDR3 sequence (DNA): TGTGCCAGCAGCTTGGAGCGGGGGGGTTGGGATGAGCAGTTCTTC. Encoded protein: CASSLERGGWDEQFF.